This T cell receptor (beta chain) was sequenced in a study of metastatic and nonmetastatic thyroid tumors. Study in general: Both malignant and benign thyroid patients supplied peripheral blood and tumor or nodule tissue samples, across which the repertoires of these patients were then compared.

No treatment had been given to any patient before thyroid surgery. TCRdb re-analyzed the PCR reads using MiXCR. This sample has approximately 7,000 clones, with approximately 31% found just once. The CDR3 is made up of 13 amino acids. V lost 4 bases to trimming and J lost 8 bases; unmatched junction nucleotides: 7. CDR1 is SGHTA, CDR2 FQGTGA, per germline. This clone has just one count. This chain connects TRBV7-3 to TRBJ1-2, with TRBD1 matching over 7 bases. This sequence originates from a female donor with papillary thyroid cancer or a benign thyroid nodule (not recorded which). Some clones in this sample may be carry-over from other donors' samples. The sample consisted of adjacent normal tissue. The CDR3 sequence: CASSSDRAGGYTF. Here the CDR3 DNA reads TGTGCCAGCAGCTCCGACAGGGCTGGGGGCTACACCTTC.